A selection of T cell receptor beta chains follows, all from one sample in a study of cytomegalovirus exposure and HLA in healthy donors. Clones were sequenced by immunoSEQ multiplex PCR, and TCRdb holds only the in-frame ones, with some missing. The repertoire includes 100,000 to 150,000 clones, roughly 80% of them detected once, and approximately 4% sits in the top ten. Sequencing was carried out using PBMCs. Receptor source: a man aged 18 to 35 in good health and CMV-seropositive. CDR3s include the opening cysteine and the closing phenylalanine or tryptophan. The order of the fields is J gene, V gene, CDR3 protein.

j_call: TRBJ2-5; v_call: TRBV27; cdr3_aa: CASSFGQGETQYF
j_call: TRBJ1-1; v_call: TRBV15; cdr3_aa: CATSRNIQGAGEAFF
j_call: TRBJ1-2; v_call: TRBV7-6; cdr3_aa: CASSPTEVSYGYTF
j_call: TRBJ1-1; v_call: TRBV14; cdr3_aa: CASSLFGGRSEAFF
j_call: TRBJ1-6; v_call: TRBV19; cdr3_aa: CASSQREIRNSPLHF
j_call: TRBJ1-2; v_call: TRBV30; cdr3_aa: CAWSAGQGATYGYTF
j_call: TRBJ2-7; v_call: TRBV29-1; cdr3_aa: CSIGQGWAEQYF
j_call: TRBJ2-5; v_call: TRBV27; cdr3_aa: CASSSFPGRGETQYF
j_call: TRBJ2-3; v_call: TRBV11-2; cdr3_aa: CASSPSRGTDTQYF
j_call: TRBJ1-1; v_call: TRBV19; cdr3_aa: CASSIRGLGRNTEAFF
j_call: .; v_call: TRBV4-3; cdr3_aa: CASSQGQAGVDEQYF